The 7 T cell receptor beta chains listed next were all sequenced from one sample in a study of identical twins. TCRdb recomputed calls from the 5' RACE reads with MiXCR, one row per CDR3 protein. The sample lists under 800,000 distinct CDR3 sequences; 21% were seen once. These same data were also listed under a study on T cells expressing NK-cell markers.

The sample consisted of PBMCs. These receptors were collected from a young woman in good health.

This clonotype was recorded many times. This chain links TRBV15 with TRBJ2-1; D unclear. V was cut by 8 bases and J by 1 base, with 12 bases left in between. CDR1 and CDR2 from the germline V gene are LNHNV and YYDKDF (reference sequence). This CDR3 has 14 amino acids. CDR3 amino acids: CATLPLGSYNEQFF. In DNA, the CDR3 is TGTGCCACCTTACCCCTAGGTTCCTACAATGAGCAGTTCTTC.

This rearrangement joins TRBV7-2 to TRBJ1-2, with a weak D call TRBD1 (5 bases). The CDR3 consists of 13 residues. Trimming took off 5 bases at V and 3 bases at J, with 10 bases between the two ends. CDR1 is SGHTA and CDR2 is FQGNSA in the germline V gene. CDR3 DNA: TGTGCCAGCAGCCTGTCGACAGACTATGGCTACACCTTC. It translates to CASSLSTDYGYTF.

This clonotype was counted only a few times. The J gene is TRBJ1-1, the V gene TRBV6-1; tentatively, D is TRBD1 (6 bases). The germline V gene encodes CDR1 MNHNS and CDR2 SASEGT. This CDR3 is built from 19 residues. V dropped 6 bases and J dropped 0 bases, with 26 bases sitting between them. CDR3 protein: CASSLVGQEAIYVNTEAFF. The CDR3 DNA reads TGTGCCAGCAGCCTCGTGGGACAAGAAGCGATATACGTGAACACTGAAGCTTTCTTT.

The rearrangement links TRBV12-3 or TRBV12-4 to TRBJ1-2, with 8 bases fitting TRBD1. This CDR3 spans 16 amino acids. The trim removed 0 bases at V and 3 bases at J, leaving 6 bases unmatched. Written as DNA, the CDR3 is TGTGCCAGCAGTTTAGCGCGTGGACAGGGATACTATGGCTACACCTTC. This sequence encodes CASSLARGQGYYGYTF.

J is TRBJ2-5 and V is TRBV5-1, with 8 bases that match TRBD2. There are 18 residues in the CDR3. The V gene's germline CDR1 is SGHRS and CDR2 YFSETQ. Unmatched junction bases numbered 15, after V lost 4 bases and J lost 1 base. The DNA for the CDR3 is TGCGCCAGCAGCCCGGCGACTCGGACTAGCACACTCCAAGAGACCCAGTACTTC. Encoded protein: CASSPATRTSTLQETQYF.

This chain joins TRBV12-3 or TRBV12-4 and TRBJ2-2; the D gene is possibly TRBD2 (5 bases). V gave up 9 bases and J gave up 5 bases, with 13 bases separating them. This CDR3 spans 13 amino acids. The CDR3 region has the DNA TGTGCCAGTACCCTTCGGGGAACCGGGGAGCTGTTTTTT. It encodes CASTLRGTGELFF.

The chain uses TRBV29-1 and TRBJ1-5, with a tentative D call TRBD1 (5 bases). CDR3 length equals 13 residues. Trimming removed 4 bases at V and 3 bases at J, with 10 bases between. The germline gives CDR1 SQVTM, CDR2 ANQGSEA. In DNA form, the CDR3 reads TGCAGCGTTGGTCAGGGAATCAATCAGCCCCAGCATTTT. As protein: CSVGQGINQPQHF.